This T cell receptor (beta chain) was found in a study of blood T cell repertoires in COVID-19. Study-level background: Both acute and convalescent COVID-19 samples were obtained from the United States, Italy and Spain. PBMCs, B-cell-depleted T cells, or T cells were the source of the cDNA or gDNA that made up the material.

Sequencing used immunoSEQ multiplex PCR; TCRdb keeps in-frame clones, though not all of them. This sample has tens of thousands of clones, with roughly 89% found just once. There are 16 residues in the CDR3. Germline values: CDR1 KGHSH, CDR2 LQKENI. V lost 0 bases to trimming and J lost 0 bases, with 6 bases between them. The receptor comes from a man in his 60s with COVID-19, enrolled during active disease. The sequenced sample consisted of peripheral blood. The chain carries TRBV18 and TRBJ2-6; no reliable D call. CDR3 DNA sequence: TGTGCCAGCTCACCACCACAGACCTCTGGGGCCAACGTCCTGACTTTC. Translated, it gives CASSPPQTSGANVLTF.